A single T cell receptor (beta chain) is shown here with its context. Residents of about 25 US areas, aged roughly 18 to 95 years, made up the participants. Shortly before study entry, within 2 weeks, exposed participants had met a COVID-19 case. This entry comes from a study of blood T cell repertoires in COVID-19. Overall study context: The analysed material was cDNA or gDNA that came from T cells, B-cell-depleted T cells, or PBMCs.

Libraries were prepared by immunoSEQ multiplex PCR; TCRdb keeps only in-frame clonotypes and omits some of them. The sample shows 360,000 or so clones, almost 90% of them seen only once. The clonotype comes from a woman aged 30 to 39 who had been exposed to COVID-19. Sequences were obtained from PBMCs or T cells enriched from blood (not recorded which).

CDR3 residues: CASRCHRVLGNQPQHF. CDR3 DNA: TGTGCCAGCAGGTGCCACAGGGTTCTAGGCAATCAGCCCCAGCATTTT. The chain recombines TRBV7-3 with TRBJ1-5; possible D gene TRBD1, 6 bases. V lost 6 bases and J lost 2, with 17 bases in between. Germline loops: CDR1 SGHTA, CDR2 FQGTGA. The length of the CDR3 is 16 residues.